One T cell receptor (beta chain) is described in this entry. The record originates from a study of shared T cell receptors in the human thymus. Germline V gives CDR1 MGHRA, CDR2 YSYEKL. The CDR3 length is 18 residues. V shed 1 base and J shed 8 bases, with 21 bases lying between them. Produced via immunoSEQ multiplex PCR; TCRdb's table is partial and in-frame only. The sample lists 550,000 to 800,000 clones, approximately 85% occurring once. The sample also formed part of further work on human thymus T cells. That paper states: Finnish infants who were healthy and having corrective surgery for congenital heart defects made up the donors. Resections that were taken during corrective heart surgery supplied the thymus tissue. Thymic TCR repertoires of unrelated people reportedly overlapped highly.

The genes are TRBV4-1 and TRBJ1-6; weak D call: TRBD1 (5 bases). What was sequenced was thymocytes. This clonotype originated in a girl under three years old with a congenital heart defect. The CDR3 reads CASSQVYPHWVGDSPLHF. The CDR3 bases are TGCGCCAGCAGCCAAGTTTACCCCCACTGGGTAGGGGATTCACCCCTCCACTTT.